This note documents a single TCR beta chain sequence. The target antigen is unknown. This entry belongs to a study of PD-L1 blockade in urothelial cancer. Findings and caveats of the study: Blood clones associated with the tumor expanded more at 3 weeks in durable-benefit patients.

The patients' disease, urothelial carcinoma, was locally advanced or metastatic. Sequencing was performed with immunoSEQ multiplex PCR; in TCRdb, only in-frame clones are kept and a portion is missing. The sample shows 30,000 to 35,000 clones, 75% to 85% of them seen only once. The CDR3 totals 15 residues. With 1 base clipped from V and 6 bases from J, the junction kept 7 bases outside the gene matches. Per the germline V gene, CDR1 is GTSNPN and CDR2 is SVGIG (reference sequence). The chain combines TRBV30 with TRBJ1-5, with 9 bases fitting TRBD1. The material was PBMCs, obtained around atezolizumab (anti-PD-L1) treatment. The sequence was obtained from a man aged 60 to 69 with urothelial cancer. CDR3 nucleotides: TGTGCCTGGAGTGACACACAGGGGGCCAGTCAGCCCCAGCATTTT. This gives the protein CAWSDTQGASQPQHF.